The 14 T cell receptor beta chains given below trace back to one sample, sequenced in a study of cytomegalovirus exposure and HLA in healthy donors. PCR primers comprised 60 Vbeta and 13 Jbeta primers. TCRdb's table, derived via immunoSEQ multiplex PCR, lists solely in-frame clones and lacks some. The sample includes 55,000 to 70,000 clones, just under 75% of them seen just once. Input material: PBMCs. The receptors shown here come from a woman younger than 45 in good health and CMV-seronegative.

The rearrangement links TRBV15 to TRBJ2-5, with D perhaps matching TRBD1 (5 bases). CDR1 is LNHNV and CDR2 is YYDKDF in the germline V gene (reference sequence). Trimming took off 3 bases at V and 7 bases at J, with 9 bases between the two ends. The CDR3 loop spans 12 amino acids. The CDR3 region is CATSSNRGTQYF. The DNA for the CDR3 is TGTGCCACCAGCAGTAATAGGGGGACCCAGTACTTC.

The V gene is TRBV19, the J gene TRBJ1-1; no definite D call. The CDR3 length is 13 residues. Trimming left V 5 bases short and J 3 bases short, with 10 bases between. Germline lookup yields CDR1 LNHDA and CDR2 SQIVND (reference sequence). The CDR3 DNA is TGTGCCAGTAGTGGGGAGGTGGACACTGAAGCTTTCTTT. Its protein is CASSGEVDTEAFF.

The V gene is TRBV29-1, the J gene TRBJ2-7; 15 positions match TRBD2. The CDR3 has 14 residues. CDR1 is SQVTM and CDR2 is ANQGSEA in the germline V gene. Trimming at V came to 5 bases and at J to 5 bases, leaving 4 bases not matched to a gene. The CDR3 loop reads CSVLGLAGGNEQYF. The CDR3 bases are TGCAGCGTTTTAGGACTAGCGGGGGGGAACGAGCAGTACTTC.

This clone appeared a few times. The chain carries TRBV9 and TRBJ2-5; D may be TRBD2 (6 bases). Deletions cut 0 bases from V and 5 bases from J, with 8 bases between. Germline CDR1 is SGDLS and CDR2 is YYNGEE. This CDR3 region has 13 residues. CDR3 sequence (DNA): TGTGCCAGCAGCGTAGGTCGGGGGGAGACCCAGTACTTC. This translates into CASSVGRGETQYF.

The chain uses TRBV30 and TRBJ1-1, with D perhaps TRBD1 (6 bases). Germline V gene lookup returns CDR1 GTSNPN and CDR2 SVGIG (reference sequence). Deletions cut 2 bases from V and 3 bases from J, with 7 bases between. CDR3 size: 12 residues. The CDR3 loop is CAWSRGYTEAFF. The CDR3 DNA is TGTGCCTGGAGTAGGGGGTACACTGAAGCTTTCTTT.

The rearrangement uses TRBV6-5 and TRBJ2-4; perhaps TRBD2 as D (5 bases). V lost 4 bases and J 3 bases, leaving 13 bases between the germline ends. This CDR3 is built from 15 residues. The V gene's germline CDR1 is MNHEY and CDR2 SVGAGI. The CDR3 DNA sequence: TGTGCCAGCAGTTTAGGAGGTTTGGGCAAAAACATTCAGTACTTC. It specifies CASSLGGLGKNIQYF.

CDR3: CASSPLAGGLETQYF. The CDR3 region has the DNA TGTGCCAGCAGCCCCCTAGCGGGAGGGTTGGAGACCCAGTACTTC. This chain connects TRBV5-6 to TRBJ2-5; 12 positions match TRBD2. Germline V CDR1 and CDR2: SGHDT, YYEEEE. After removal of 4 bases from V and 5 bases from J, the junction contained 6 bases not matched to a gene. This CDR3 has 15 residues.

The chain couples TRBV5-1 to TRBJ2-7; 11 positions agree with TRBD1. Germline CDR1 and CDR2: SGHRS and YFSETQ. The V and J ends lost 3 bases and 4 bases, in that order; junction bases with no gene match: 12. The CDR3 runs 17 residues. This CDR3 is CASSWGPGTGGSYEQYV. CDR3 in DNA: TGCGCCAGCAGCTGGGGGCCCGGGACAGGGGGGTCGTACGAGCAGTACGTC.

The chain joins TRBV2 to TRBJ2-1, with 12 bases identical to TRBD2. Germline CDR1 reads SNHLY; CDR2 reads FYNNEI. V trimming: 6 bases; J trimming: 7 bases; junction bases outside the gene matches: 7. This CDR3 is built from 15 residues. The CDR3 is CASRTTSGRWNEQFF. The CDR3 region has the DNA TGTGCCAGCAGAACCACTAGCGGGAGGTGGAATGAGCAGTTCTTC.

V gene TRBV11-2 combines with J gene TRBJ2-3, with D maybe TRBD1 (5 bases). Germline values: CDR1 SGHAT, CDR2 FQNNGV. V gave up 1 base and J gave up 1 base, with 9 bases separating them. The CDR3 is made up of 15 amino acids. The CDR3 nucleotides are TGTGCCAGCAGCTTAGGGGGCTTACGCACAGATACGCAGTATTTT. It yields the protein CASSLGGLRTDTQYF.

In the case of this clone: A junction boundary mismatches the germline segment, possibly from a read error. The J gene is TRBJ2-2, the V gene TRBV25-1; D is ambiguous. The CDR3 sequence is 16 residues long. Germline CDR1 is MGHDK and CDR2 is SYGVNS. CDR3 loop: CASSERKQRNSGELFF. The DNA for the CDR3 is TGTGCCAGCAGTGAACGGAAACAGAGAAACAGCGGGGAGCTGTTTTTT.

V gene TRBV7-2 combines with J gene TRBJ1-1, with D possibly TRBD1 on 5 matching bases. Germline V gene sequence: CDR1 SGHTA, CDR2 FQGNSA. There are 14 residues in the CDR3. The V end lost 3 bases, the J end lost 5 bases, and 13 bases lay between the germline ends. This CDR3 reads CASSLGQEETEAFF. The DNA of the CDR3 is TGTGCCAGCAGCTTGGGGCAAGAAGAAACTGAAGCTTTCTTT.

This clone was seen more than once but under ten times. The gene calls are TRBV7-6 and TRBJ1-5, with 9 nucleotides matching TRBD1. This CDR3 region has 17 residues. J lost 4 bases, V lost 1 base, and 8 bases had no gene match. Germline CDR1 SGHVS, CDR2 FNYEAQ. Here the CDR3 DNA reads TGTGCCAGCAGCTTAGACCCCGCGACAGGGGGTAATCAGCCCCAGCATTTT. As protein: CASSLDPATGGNQPQHF.

V usage is TRBV14 and J usage is TRBJ2-1; TRBD2 agrees at 16 bases. Germline V gives CDR1 SGHDN, CDR2 FVKESK. The CDR3 contains 15 residues. Trimming removed 1 base from V and 16 bases from J; junction bases left unmatched: 7. In DNA form, the CDR3 reads TGTGCCAGCAGCCAAGTCTTGGGACTAGCGGGAGGGCAATTCTTC. This sequence encodes CASSQVLGLAGGQFF.